At least ten counts were recorded for the clone carrying this T cell receptor (beta chain). The target antigen is unknown. Germline assignment: CDR1 MDHEN and CDR2 SYDVKM. Trimming left V 8 bases short and J 0 bases short, with 20 bases between. This CDR3 spans 16 amino acids. The data derive from a study of regulatory T cells in long-lasting Graves disease. General observations from the study: The study found lower TCR diversity in persistent Graves' patients than in newly diagnosed ones.

Time point noted: newly diagnosed GD, antithyroid drugs for less than 3 months. The authors made the TCR library using RNA they extracted from PBMCs. Building the TCR beta libraries relied on iRepertoire HTBI primers, and CDR3 regions underwent Arm-PCR. TCRdb re-derived calls from the multiplex PCR reads in MiXCR, one entry per CDR3 protein. The sample has over 450,000 distinct CDR3 sequences; around 12% are singletons. These data were also filed under a second study, of T cells in Graves' hyperthyroidism and ophthalmopathy. That paper notes: Newly diagnosed hyperthyroidism, duration under 2 months, in patients aged 18 to 65.

Here the sequenced sample was peripheral blood mononuclear cells (PBMCs), taken at new diagnosis, from a patient treated with antithyroid drugs. This receptor was obtained from a woman in her twenties or thirties with Graves disease. This chain joins TRBV28 and TRBJ2-7; possibly TRBD1 for D (5 bases). CDR3 residues: CASCDPNRGYSYEQYF. The DNA for the CDR3 is TGTGCCAGCTGCGATCCAAATAGGGGCTACTCCTACGAGCAGTACTTC.